This record covers a single T cell receptor beta chain. This entry comes from a study of blood T cell repertoires in COVID-19. Across the study: The origin of the acute and convalescent COVID-19 samples was the United States, Italy and Spain. Sources were T cells, B-cell-depleted T cells, or PBMCs; the material itself was cDNA or gDNA.

Germline V lookup: CDR1 SGHNT, CDR2 YYREEE (reference sequence). This CDR3 spans 15 amino acids. V lost 3 bases, J lost 3 bases, and 6 bases stayed unmatched. Per the study methods: From reference gene primer amplification, estimates of nucleated cell counts were derived. The assay was immunoSEQ multiplex PCR, and TCRdb's table has in-frame clones only and misses some. D and trimming come from the DNA, and the V and J calls and clone size come from that table. The table shows fewer than 100,000 clones, with 82% occurring only once. The chain links TRBV5-4 to TRBJ2-7, with TRBD1 matching 10 bases. The receptor comes from a human donor in a cohort sampled during active COVID-19. Sequencing was carried out using peripheral blood. The chain's CDR3 is CASSSGTGVYYEQYF. The DNA for the CDR3 is TGTGCCAGCAGCTCCGGGACAGGGGTCTACTACGAGCAGTACTTC.